This T cell receptor beta chain was documented in a study of cytomegalovirus exposure and HLA in healthy donors. The V end lost 0 bases, the J end lost 1 base, and 9 bases lay between the germline ends. The CDR3 extends over 16 amino acids. CDR1 and CDR2 from the germline V gene are SGHVS and FQNEAQ. The study ran its PCR with 60 Vbeta and 13 Jbeta primers. Produced via immunoSEQ multiplex PCR; TCRdb's table is partial and in-frame only. The sample gives more than 150,000 clones, about four fifths of which show up once; 1% is in the top ten. The J gene is TRBJ2-2, the V gene TRBV7-8; perhaps TRBD1 as D (6 bases). The specimen was PBMCs. The clonotype was recovered from a woman between 50 and 59 years old in good health and CMV-seropositive. Here the CDR3 reads CASSLAGGVNTGELFF. Here the CDR3 DNA reads TGTGCCAGCAGCTTAGCTGGGGGCGTGAACACCGGGGAGCTGTTTTTT.